This T cell receptor (beta chain) derives from a study of T-cell reconstitution after alpha-beta-depleted transplantation in children. TCRbeta library construction was performed incorporating unique molecular identifiers. From the PCR reads, TCRdb called clonotypes with MiXCR, one entry per CDR3 protein. This table has 300,000 to 400,000 distinct CDR3 sequences, about 14% appearing once. This clonotype came up many times. This CDR3 contains 12 residues. Germline CDR1 SQVTM, CDR2 ANQGSEA. Specimen: PBMCs, collected from the stem cell graft. The TCR comes from a human donor who donated a stem cell graft to a child with Fanconi anemia. The genes are TRBV29-1 and TRBJ1-1; 7 bases line up with TRBD1. CDR3 bases: TGCAGTGCGGGACAGATGAACACTGAAGCTTTCTTT. This sequence encodes CSAGQMNTEAFF.